The rows below give T cell receptor beta chains drawn from one sample of a study of somatic mutations in cytotoxic T cells in rheumatoid arthritis. Measured with immunoSEQ multiplex PCR; TCRdb has only the in-frame clones, and not every one. Of about 26,000 clones listed, roughly 82% were seen once; the top ten hold 5.2%. Specimen: CD8+ T cells sorted from blood. All receptors come from a man aged 45-60 years in good health. Both conserved end residues are part of each CDR3.

CASSLATGQPSGANVLTF,TRBJ2-6,TRBV7-9
CASSLAGTRGYTF,TRBJ1-2,TRBV7-9
CASSPGIGEAFF,TRBJ1-1,TRBV9
CASSLKREVLNEQFF,TRBJ2-1,TRBV5-4
CASSLEKVDEQYF,TRBJ2-7,TRBV7-8
CASSKAGGLGTGELFF,TRBJ2-2,TRBV7-8
CASSIRTGTLYEQYF,TRBJ2-7,TRBV14
CASSRTGAYEQYF,TRBJ2-7,TRBV6-1
CASSRRQGWLDEQFF,TRBJ2-1,TRBV11-3
CASSLAQGYEQYF,TRBJ2-7,TRBV7-6
CASSLGASVNNEQFF,TRBJ2-1,TRBV7-9
CASMRTGSDEQYF,TRBJ2-7,TRBV5-1
CAIRDNYGYTF,TRBJ1-2,TRBV10-3
CAIRRSTDRVSSDTQYF,TRBJ2-3,TRBV10-3
CASSPALAGLYEQYF,TRBJ2-7,TRBV19
CASSESPEAETQYF,TRBJ2-5,TRBV6-4
CASSYTGLAHFYEQYF,TRBJ2-7,TRBV7-2
CASSPWGQYYGYTF,TRBJ1-2,TRBV28
CAISETQGADEKLFF,TRBJ1-4,TRBV10-3
CASSLEDLLNEQFF,TRBJ2-1,TRBV2
CASSLSLGDRPAYEQHF,TRBJ2-7,TRBV27
CASRKPTASSGELFF,TRBJ2-2,TRBV6-5
CASSDGLARSTDTQYF,TRBJ2-3,TRBV27
CASSLGGSSYEQYF,TRBJ2-7,TRBV5-6
CATLDRGRRGDGYTF,TRBJ1-2,TRBV27
CAWKSGLDTDTQYF,TRBJ2-3,TRBV30
CASRPGTSGEQYF,TRBJ2-7,TRBV7-8
CASSFRMNTGELFF,TRBJ2-2,TRBV7-6
CASSPPGLAQSEQFF,TRBJ2-1,TRBV7-9